This T cell receptor beta chain was sequenced during a study of identical twins. This CDR3 region has 10 residues. Looked up from germline, CDR1 is SQVTM and CDR2 is ANQGSEA. Whole-study results and caveats: The degree of excess twin sharing was weaker in beta out-of-frame sequences. Insertions were reduced in abundant cord blood beta clonotypes but not in memory repertoires.

cDNA carried unique molecular identifiers, and a universal primer site was added by template switching. MiXCR, applied by TCRdb to the 5' RACE reads, yields one record per CDR3 protein. The sample lists approximately 470,000 distinct CDR3 sequences; more than 13% were seen once. With regard to this clonotype: Antigen specificity is unknown.

The sample was also reused in another study, on yellow fever vaccine responses in identical twins.

The genes are TRBV29-1 and TRBJ2-1; D is possibly TRBD2 (6 bases). Sample: CD4+ T cells sorted from blood. This TCR was sampled from a woman aged 18-35 years in good health. The chain's CDR3 is CSGWGVEQFF. CDR3 coding DNA: TGCAGTGGCTGGGGGGTTGAGCAGTTCTTC.